This T cell receptor beta chain emerged from a study of blood T cell repertoires in COVID-19 (dated by TCRdb to about 2020). Regarding the complete study: Collaborator samples came from the United States, Italy and Spain and covered acute and convalescent phases of COVID-19. The repertoires were released in a freely available public database meant as a resource for research on the immune response to SARS-CoV-2. Sample metadata almost always included a de-identified subject ID, COVID-19 status, age in years and sex. The prospective study material was composed of cDNA or gDNA derived from T cells, B-cell-depleted T cells, or PBMCs. Subjects who had been exposed to COVID-19, were actively infected with it, or had recovered from it provided the deeply sampled blood TCRbeta repertoires that made up the dataset. HLA class I and class II types, where available, came from metadata supplied by the sample provider rather than from assay-based typing. The samples were drawn from the first 160 participants of the ongoing ImmuneRACE study and from over a thousand subjects provided by 6 global collaborators. The research as a whole found: Clinical and demographic metadata were provided uncurated, with the amount varying by source and participant.

Samples from volunteer blood donors who had recovered from COVID-19 were contributed by a second Seattle source. Whole blood was collected in K2EDTA tubes by collaborating institutions according to the institutions' own protocols. For TCRbeta analysis, collaborator samples were shipped as frozen whole blood, as isolated PBMCs, or as DNA extracted from either sample type. Spanning cysteine to phenylalanine, the CDR3 consists of 16 amino acids. Solely the CDR3 DNA is kept, with 48 bases framed from the first base. A distance of 22 bases separates the germline ends of V and J, which lose 4 bases and 6 bases respectively. With respect to this clone: This clone's antigen is unknown. Within one base of it there is no much larger clone, and no base qualities were kept.

TCRbeta CDR3 regions were amplified from genomic DNA using the immunoSEQ Assay, a bias-controlled multiplex PCR. On the authors' methods: The number of nucleated cells in each sample was estimated from the amplification of reference gene primers within the assay. To quantify the absolute abundance of each unique TCRbeta CDR3 rearrangement, sequence reads were collapsed and filtered. For each sample, productive Simpson clonality was calculated as the square root of Simpson's diversity index over productive rearrangements. TCRdb limited this immuneACCESS table to in-frame rearrangements with V and J called. A share of clones is missing; checked studies link under half to unresolved V genes, and the rest is unexplained. That table gives V, J and clone size, and the DNA gave D and trimming. The sample table records 280,000 or so clones; roughly 85% of these occur just once. The top ten clones comprise more than 8% of the sample.

The chain employs TRBV5-3 and TRBJ1-2; the D gene is possibly TRBD1, with 6 bases matching. TRBV5-3 is identified as an open reading frame with a role that is uncertain. Sequenced: peripheral blood. The receptor's source is a woman aged 45-60 years who had recovered from COVID-19. The CDR3 protein sequence reads: CARSTNNMDSGDGYTF. At the DNA level, the sequence is TGTGCCAGAAGCACAAATAATATGGACAGTGGGGATGGCTACACCTTC.